This entry concerns a single T cell receptor (beta chain). As yet, its antigen is unknown. Amplification by 5'RACE using constant-segment primers produced TCR alpha and TCR beta cDNA libraries that carried sample barcodes and UMIs. In TCRdb, the 5' RACE reads were re-called with MiXCR into one record per CDR3 protein. The top ten hold about an eighth of the sample, which has under 700,000 distinct CDR3 sequences, 20% seen once. The data originate from a study of T-cell memory formation after mild COVID-19. Study as a whole: Clusters were largely donor specific. Regarding the study as a whole: Cross-reactive memory apparently joined, as some responding clones appeared in pre-infection memory. Clones that contracted clustered mainly in CM and EM if CD4+ and in EMRA if CD8+.

The V end lost 8 bases, the J end lost 4 bases, and 23 bases lay between the germline ends. CDR1 is MNHEY and CDR2 is SVGEGT in the germline V gene. This CDR3 spans 16 amino acids. The sample consisted of PBMCs or a T cell subset sorted from them (not recorded which). The J gene is TRBJ1-2, the V gene TRBV6-2 or TRBV6-3; D possibly corresponds to TRBD1 (6 bases). The clonotype originates from an adult woman who had mild COVID-19 (a few samples of this study predate the infection). Cell type and time point are not known. CDR3 bases: TGTGCCAGCGGCCAGACAGGAATAAACCTTCTCTATGGCTACACCTTC. It is translated as CASGQTGINLLYGYTF.